This TCR beta chain is from a study of OX40 agonist ivuxolimab in advanced cancers. Study as a whole: Of the participants, approximately 36% had some prior anti-PD-1, anti-PD-L1 or anti-CTLA-4 therapy, which was allowed. Partial responses occurred in Three dose-escalation patients, one with hepatocellular carcinoma and two with cutaneous melanoma. Findings and caveats of the study: The study found that CD8+ T cells averaged more expanded clones than CD4+. Low normalized clonal expansion also occurred in some nonresponding patients.

The CDR3 contains 13 residues. In germline, CDR1 is SGHNT, CDR2 YYREEE (reference sequence). With 2 bases removed from V and 0 bases from J, the gap between germline ends came to 6 bases. This table comes from immunoSEQ multiplex PCR, and its TCRdb copy is limited to in-frame clones, with some not included. The sample contains approximately 12,000 clones, over 75% of which appear only once. A remark on this clone: As yet, its antigen is unknown.

The clonotype comes from an adult with an advanced solid tumor such as melanoma, head and neck, liver or kidney cancer. The chain couples TRBV5-4 to TRBJ2-7; D gene uncertain. Sequenced material: CD4+ or CD8+ T cells sorted from blood, taken in a trial of the OX40 agonist ivuxolimab. CDR3 DNA: TGTGCCAGCAGCTTATTCAGCTCCTACGAGCAGTACTTC. This codes for CASSLFSSYEQYF.